Listed below are T cell receptor beta chains from one sample, sequenced in a study of blood T cells in healthy people across ages. TCRdb used MiXCR to reprocess the 5' RACE reads, holding one entry per CDR3 protein. The sample carries 600,000 to 850,000 distinct CDR3 sequences, roughly 25% recorded once. These records were also assigned to another study, of T cells of mothers and their children.

Sequencing was carried out using blood. Receptors were obtained from a boy between 10 and 17 years old in good health. Each CDR3 is given with its conserved first and last residue. Fields, in order: clone size, J gene, V gene, CDR3 protein. Rows give clone size only sometimes, using once, few, many, or a class for an expanded clone.

few	TRBJ2-7	TRBV7-9	CASSSYTSIRDYEQYF
few	TRBJ2-7	TRBV28	CASSTGQGPYEQYF
few	TRBJ2-7	TRBV7-2	CASSLAVGSGETYEQYF
-	-	TRBV7-2	CASSRRGRNSYEQYF
-	TRBJ1-1	TRBV4-1	CACSQERRGNTEAFF
few	TRBJ1-5	TRBV27	CASSLFGGSGSNQPQHF
-	TRBJ2-7	TRBV29-1	CSVEADWGPDEQYF
few	TRBJ1-2	TRBV12-3/TRBV12-4	CASSFLRDGYTF
few	-	TRBV28	CASSPTGLAGVGKSYEQYF
few	TRBJ1-6	TRBV28	CASSRPAPGGFSNSPLHF
many	TRBJ2-4	TRBV29-1	CSVGKSGDIQYF
few	TRBJ2-1	TRBV7-9	CASSPGGGTYNEQFF
-	TRBJ2-1	TRBV29-1	CSASGGINNEQFF
few	TRBJ2-1	TRBV29-1	CSVGVAGAHNEQFF